This T cell receptor (beta chain) was observed in a study of shared T cell receptors in the human thymus. Only in-frame clones appear in the TCRdb table, and some are missing; sequencing was by immunoSEQ multiplex PCR. Of 700,000 to 750,000 clones in the sample, approximately 85% are singletons; the top ten hold under 0.012%. These data also featured in a second study, about human thymus T cells.

This sequence was found in a girl under three years old with a congenital heart defect. The sample comprised thymocytes.

The CDR3 reads CASNEYPLGGDRYEQYF. The CDR3 DNA reads TGTGCCAGCAACGAATACCCCCTGGGGGGGGATCGCTACGAGCAGTACTTC. The chain joins TRBV5-4 to TRBJ2-7, with 7 nucleotides matching TRBD2. J was trimmed by 3 bases and V by 6 bases; bases with no gene match: 18. This CDR3 comprises 17 residues. Germline V gene data show CDR1 as SGHNT and CDR2 as YYREEE (reference sequence).